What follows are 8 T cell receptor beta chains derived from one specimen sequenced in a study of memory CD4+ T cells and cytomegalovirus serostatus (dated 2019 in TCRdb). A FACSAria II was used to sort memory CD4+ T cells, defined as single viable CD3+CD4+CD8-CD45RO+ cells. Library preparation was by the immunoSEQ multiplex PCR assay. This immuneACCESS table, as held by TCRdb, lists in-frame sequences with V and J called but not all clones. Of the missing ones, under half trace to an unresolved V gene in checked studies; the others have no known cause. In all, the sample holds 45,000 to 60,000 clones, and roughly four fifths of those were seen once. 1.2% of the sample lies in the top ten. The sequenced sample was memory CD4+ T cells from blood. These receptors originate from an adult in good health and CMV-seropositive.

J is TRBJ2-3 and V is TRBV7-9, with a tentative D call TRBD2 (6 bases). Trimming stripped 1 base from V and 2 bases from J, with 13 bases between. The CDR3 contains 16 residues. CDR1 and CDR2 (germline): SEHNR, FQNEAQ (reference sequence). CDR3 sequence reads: CASSLVAEINTDTQYF. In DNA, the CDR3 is TGTGCCAGCAGCTTAGTAGCGGAGATAAACACAGATACGCAGTATTTT.

Here the CDR3 DNA reads TGTGCCAGCAGCTTGTCTAGCGAGAGCACAGATACGCAGTATTTT. This encodes CASSLSSESTDTQYF. This rearrangement joins TRBV11-2 to TRBJ2-3; perhaps TRBD2 as D (6 bases). V shed 3 bases and J shed 0 bases, with 10 bases lying between them. The CDR3 length is 15 residues. Germline-derived CDR1 and CDR2 are SGHAT and FQNNGV.

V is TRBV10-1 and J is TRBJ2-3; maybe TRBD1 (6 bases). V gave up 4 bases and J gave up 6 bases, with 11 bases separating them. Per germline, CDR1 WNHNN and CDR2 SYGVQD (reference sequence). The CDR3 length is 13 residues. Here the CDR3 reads CASSASGVDTQYF. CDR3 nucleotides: TGCGCCAGCAGTGCCTCAGGGGTGGATACGCAGTATTTT.

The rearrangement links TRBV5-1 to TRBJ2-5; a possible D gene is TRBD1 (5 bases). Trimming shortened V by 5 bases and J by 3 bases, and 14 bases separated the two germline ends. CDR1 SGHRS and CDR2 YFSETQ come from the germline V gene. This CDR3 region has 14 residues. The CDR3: CASRRTLSEETQYF. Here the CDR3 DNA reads TGCGCCAGCAGAAGGACACTCTCGGAAGAGACCCAGTACTTC.

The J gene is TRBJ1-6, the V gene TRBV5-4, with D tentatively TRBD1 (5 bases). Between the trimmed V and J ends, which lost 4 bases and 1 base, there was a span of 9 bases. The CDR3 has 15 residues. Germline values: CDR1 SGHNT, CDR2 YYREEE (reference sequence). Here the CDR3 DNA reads TGTGCCAGCAGCCCTGAGGGGTCCTATAATTCACCCCTCCACTTT. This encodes CASSPEGSYNSPLHF.

CDR3 nucleotide sequence: TGTGCCAGCAGCTTGAGAAACTATGGCTACACCTTC. Its translation is CASSLRNYGYTF. The chain is built from TRBV11-1 and TRBJ1-2; D unclear. Germline V lookup: CDR1 SGHAT, CDR2 FQDESV (reference sequence). The germline V and J ends were trimmed by 3 bases and 2 bases, with 4 bases remaining between them. The CDR3 is 12 residues long.

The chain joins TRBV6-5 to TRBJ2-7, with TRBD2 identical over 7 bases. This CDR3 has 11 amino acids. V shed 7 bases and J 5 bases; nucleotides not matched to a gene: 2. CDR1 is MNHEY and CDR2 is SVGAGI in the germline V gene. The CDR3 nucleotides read TGTGCCAGCACACGGGGGGACGAGCAGTACTTC. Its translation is CASTRGDEQYF.

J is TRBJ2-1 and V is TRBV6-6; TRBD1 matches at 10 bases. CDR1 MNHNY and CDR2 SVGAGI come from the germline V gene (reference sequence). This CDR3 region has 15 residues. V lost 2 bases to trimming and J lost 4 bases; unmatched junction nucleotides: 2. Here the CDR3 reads CASSYGTGAYNEQFF. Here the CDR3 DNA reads TGTGCCAGCAGTTACGGGACAGGGGCTTACAATGAGCAGTTCTTC.